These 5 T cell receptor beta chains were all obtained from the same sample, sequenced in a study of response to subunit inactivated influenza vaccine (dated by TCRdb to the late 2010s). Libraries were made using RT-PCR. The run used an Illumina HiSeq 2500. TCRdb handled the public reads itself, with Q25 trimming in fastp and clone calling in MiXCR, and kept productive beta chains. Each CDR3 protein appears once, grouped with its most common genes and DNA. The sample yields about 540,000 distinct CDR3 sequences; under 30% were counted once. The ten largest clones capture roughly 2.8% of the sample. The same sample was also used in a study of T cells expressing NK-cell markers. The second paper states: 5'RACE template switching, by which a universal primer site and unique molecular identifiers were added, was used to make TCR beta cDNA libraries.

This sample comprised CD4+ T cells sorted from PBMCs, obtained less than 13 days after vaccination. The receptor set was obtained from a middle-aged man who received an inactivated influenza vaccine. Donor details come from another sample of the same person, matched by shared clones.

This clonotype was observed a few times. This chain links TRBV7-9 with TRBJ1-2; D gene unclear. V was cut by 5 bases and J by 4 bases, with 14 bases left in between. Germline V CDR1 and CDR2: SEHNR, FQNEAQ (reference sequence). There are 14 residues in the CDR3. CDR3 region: CASSPRQIGYGYTF. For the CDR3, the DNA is TGTGCCAGCAGCCCCCGCCAGATCGGCTATGGCTACACCTTC.

CDR3 bases: TGCAGTGCTAGTTCCCTAGCGGGGCCTACCCTTCAGTATTTT. Its protein product is CSASSLAGPTLQYF. This chain links TRBV20-1 with TRBJ2-3, with TRBD2 matching 9 bases. This CDR3 region has 14 residues. V lost 3 bases, J lost 12 bases, and 13 bases stayed unmatched. Germline CDR1 and CDR2: DFQATT and SNEGSKA (reference sequence).

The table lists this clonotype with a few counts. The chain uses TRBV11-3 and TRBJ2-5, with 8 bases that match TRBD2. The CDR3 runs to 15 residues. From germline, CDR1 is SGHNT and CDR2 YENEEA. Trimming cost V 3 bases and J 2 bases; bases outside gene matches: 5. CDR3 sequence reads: CASSLDGTRQETQYF. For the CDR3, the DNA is TGTGCCAGCAGCTTGGACGGGACTAGACAAGAGACCCAGTACTTC.

For the CDR3, the DNA is TGTGCCAGCAGCCGTGACACGACCAGCTCCTACAATGAGCAGTTCTTC. This encodes CASSRDTTSSYNEQFF. The chain recombines TRBV5-8 with TRBJ2-1; D remains ambiguous. With 4 bases removed from V and 0 bases from J, the gap between germline ends came to 14 bases. The CDR3 extends over 16 amino acids. Per germline, CDR1 SGHTS and CDR2 YDEGEE.

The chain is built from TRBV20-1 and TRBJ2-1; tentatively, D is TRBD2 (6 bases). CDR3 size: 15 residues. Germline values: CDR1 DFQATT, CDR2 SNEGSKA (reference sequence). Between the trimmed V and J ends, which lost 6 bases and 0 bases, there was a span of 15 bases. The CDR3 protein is CSASAGMSSYNEQFF. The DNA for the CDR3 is TGCAGTGCCTCCGCGGGGATGAGCTCCTACAATGAGCAGTTCTTC.